What follows is one T cell receptor (beta chain) and its context. The sample belongs to a study of blood T cell repertoires in COVID-19. Study summary: T cells, B-cell-depleted T cells, or PBMCs provided the cDNA or gDNA that served as material.

With 4 bases removed from V and 1 base from J, the gap between germline ends came to 13 bases. The CDR3 totals 15 residues. CDR1 is KGHSH and CDR2 is LQKENI in the germline V gene. Individuals aged about 18 to 95 years were recruited from about two dozen US areas. The protocol was immunoSEQ multiplex PCR, while the TCRdb copy is restricted to in-frame clones and leaves out a portion. The sample lists 250,000 to 300,000 clones; approximately 88% were seen once. This TCR came from a woman between 35 and 50 years old who had recovered from COVID-19. The chain joins TRBV18 to TRBJ1-1; maybe TRBD1 (5 bases). The sequenced sample consisted of PBMCs or T cells enriched from blood (not recorded which). The chain's CDR3 is CASSLQGPGNTEAFF. The CDR3 DNA reads TGTGCCAGCTCACTTCAGGGTCCCGGGAACACTGAAGCTTTCTTT. Drawing the rest from reference TRBV18 and TRBJ1-1, the complete variable domain is NAGVMQNPRHLVRRRGQEARLRCSPMKGHSHVYWYRQLPEEGLKFMVYLQKENIIDESGMPKERFSAEFPKEGPSILRIQQVVRGDSAAYFCASSLQGPGNTEAFFGQGTRLTVV.